Below, 12 T cell receptor beta chains from the same sample are listed, as sequenced in a study of T cell clonotyping in hematopoietic cell transplantation. Data came from immunoSEQ multiplex PCR; TCRdb stores just in-frame clones and leaves some out. The profile covers some 13,000 clones, with 75% to 95% appearing a single time and over 0.95% taken by the ten largest. The sample taken for sequencing was peripheral blood mononuclear cells. These receptors all stem from a man in his thirties or forties in good health. Some clones in this sample may be carry-over from other donors' samples.

J is TRBJ2-5 and V is TRBV5-1, with 11 bases that match TRBD2. Germline CDR1 is SGHRS and CDR2 is YFSETQ. J gave up 0 bases and V 4 bases, and 11 bases lay outside the gene matches. CDR3 length: 18 residues. CDR3 region: CASSKISGGAGYQETQYF. In DNA, the CDR3 is TGCGCCAGCAGCAAGATTAGCGGGGGGGCCGGGTACCAAGAGACCCAGTACTTC.

The gene calls are TRBV9 and TRBJ1-1; possibly TRBD1 for D (6 bases). The CDR3 is 13 amino acids. The germline V and J ends were trimmed by 2 bases and 5 bases, with 10 bases remaining between them. CDR1 is SGDLS, CDR2 YYNGEE, per germline. The CDR3 loop reads CASSVGGRTEAFF. The CDR3 DNA reads as TGTGCCAGCAGCGTTGGGGGCAGGACTGAAGCTTTCTTT.

This clone was detected once. The V call is TRBV6-1, the J call TRBJ1-1; D unresolved. The CDR3 sequence is 15 residues long. V lost 3 bases and J lost 6, with 17 bases in between. Germline CDR1 and CDR2: MNHNS and SASEGT. The CDR3 DNA sequence: TGTGCCAGCAGTGACGTGGCATGGGCCGCAGCTGAAGCTTTCTTT. Translating it yields CASSDVAWAAAEAFF.

This clone appeared once. The V and J genes are TRBV29-1 and TRBJ2-2; D unresolved. Germline CDR1 is SQVTM and CDR2 is ANQGSEA. V shed 1 base and J shed 4 bases, with 4 bases lying between them. CDR3 size: 12 residues. The CDR3 region has the DNA TGCAGCGTTGAAGGGGGCACCGGGGAGCTGTTTTTT. Amino acid sequence: CSVEGGTGELFF.

The sample holds a few counts of this clone. This chain joins TRBV7-9 and TRBJ2-2; possible D gene TRBD1, 5 bases. Between the trimmed V and J ends, which lost 2 bases and 4 bases, there was a span of 8 bases. Germline V gives CDR1 SEHNR, CDR2 FQNEAQ (reference sequence). The CDR3 covers 14 residues. As DNA, the CDR3 is TGTGCCAGCAGCTTAAACAGGCCCACCGGGGAGCTGTTTTTT. Protein: CASSLNRPTGELFF.

The chain carries TRBV7-6 and TRBJ2-1, with D possibly being TRBD1 (5 bases). The CDR3 has 16 residues. The V end lost 3 bases, the J end lost 0 bases, and 12 bases lay between the germline ends. CDR1 SGHVS and CDR2 FNYEAQ come from the germline V gene. For the CDR3, the DNA is TGTGCCAGCAGCTTGAGAGCAGGGTCCTCCTACAATGAGCAGTTCTTC. It yields the protein CASSLRAGSSYNEQFF. Complete variable domain (other parts from reference TRBV7-6 and TRBJ2-1): GAGVSQSPRYKVTKRGQDVALRCDPISGHVSLYWYRQALGQGPEFLTYFNYEAQQDKSGLPNDRFSAERPEGSISTLTIQRTEQRDSAMYRCASSLRAGSSYNEQFFGPGTRLTVL.

J is TRBJ2-4 and V is TRBV30, with unresolved D. The CDR3 covers 11 residues. The V end was cut by 2 bases, the J end by 9 bases, with 8 bases between. From germline, CDR1 is GTSNPN and CDR2 SVGIG (reference sequence). For the CDR3, the DNA is TGTGCCTGGAGTTCCGGTACCATTCAGTACTTC. This codes for CAWSSGTIQYF.

The chain joins TRBV2 to TRBJ1-1; 7 bases line up with TRBD1. The CDR3 extends over 15 amino acids. J was trimmed by 6 bases and V by 6 bases; bases with no gene match: 13. Per the germline V gene, CDR1 is SNHLY and CDR2 is FYNNEI. The CDR3 nucleotides read TGTGCCAGCAGCCGGGACAGCTCCGGGGATCCTGAAGCTTTCTTT. The encoded protein is CASSRDSSGDPEAFF. Filled out from reference TRBV2 and TRBJ1-1, the complete variable domain reads EPEVTQTPSHQVTQMGQEVILRCVPISNHLYFYWYRQILGQKVEFLVSFYNNEISEKSEIFDDQFSVERPDGSNFTLKIRSTKLEDSAMYFCASSRDSSGDPEAFFGQGTRLTVV.

This clone occurred a few times. V gene TRBV11-2 combines with J gene TRBJ1-5; D not certain. The CDR3 consists of 14 residues. Looked up from germline, CDR1 is SGHAT and CDR2 is FQNNGV. Trimming removed 5 bases at V and 3 bases at J, with 11 bases between. The DNA of the CDR3 is TGTGCCAGCAGCCCCGACCCCATCAATCAGCCCCAGCATTTT. This sequence encodes CASSPDPINQPQHF.

The V call is TRBV30, the J call TRBJ2-3; 10 nucleotides line up with TRBD2. The CDR3 has 15 residues. Germline CDR1 GTSNPN, CDR2 SVGIG (reference sequence). V dropped 0 bases and J dropped 11; count of bases not matched to a gene: 11. CDR3 bases: TGTGCCTGGAGTGTATCTAGCGGGAGCACCCGGGGGCAGTATTTT. This sequence encodes CAWSVSSGSTRGQYF.

This rearrangement joins TRBV6-1 to TRBJ2-5; D unclear. CDR3 size: 13 residues. V was cut by 1 base and J by 7 bases, with 10 bases left in between. CDR1 and CDR2 from the germline V gene are MNHNS and SASEGT. CDR3 loop: CASSEDPNRTQYF. CDR3 bases: TGTGCCAGCAGTGAAGATCCCAATCGGACCCAGTACTTC.

The chain links TRBV14 to TRBJ1-2, with D unclear. Per the germline V gene, CDR1 is SGHDN and CDR2 is FVKESK. V was shortened by 4 bases and J by 5 bases, with 8 bases between the two germline ends. The CDR3 runs to 12 residues. The CDR3 nucleotides are TGTGCCAGCAGCCCGACACAGTATGGCTACACCTTC. This encodes CASSPTQYGYTF. The entire variable domain, with the rest obtained from reference TRBV14 and TRBJ1-2, is as follows: EAGVTQFPSHSVIEKGQTVTLRCDPISGHDNLYWYRRVMGKEIKFLLHFVKESKQDESGMPNNRFLAERTGGTYSTLKVQPAELEDSGVYFCASSPTQYGYTFGSGTRLTVV.